Detailed here is one T cell receptor (beta chain). This clonotype was observed at least ten times. Its specific antigen is unknown. Base-call qualities are not available, and no considerably larger clone is one nucleotide away. This sample is part of a study of neurological immune-mediated disorders (dated by TCRdb to the late 2010s). General notes on the study: Of the 35 or so multiple sclerosis patients, approximately 30 had relapsing-remitting MS and 3 had secondary progressive MS. Peripheral blood TCR-beta repertoires from HTLV-I-associated myelopathy (HAM/TSP) patients, multiple sclerosis patients and healthy controls were compared by UMI-based sequencing. The roughly 110 TCR-beta libraries covered PBMC samples along with longitudinal samples, technical triplicates, and paired sorted CD4+ and CD8+ T-cell subsets. Longitudinal HAM/TSP and healthy donors were sampled at 3 time-points each (roughly 3-40 month intervals). Of the 70 or so subjects in the cohort, some 14 were HAM/TSP patients, approximately 34 were multiple sclerosis patients, and about 20 were healthy controls.

cDNA was synthesized by template-switch 5'RACE using a primer with a 10-nucleotide random unique molecular identifier that tagged each TCR transcript. Each sequencing run produced over 190 million TCR-beta sequences covering 15-18 subjects. The RNeasy kit was used for extraction of total RNA. TCR-beta VDJ regions were amplified with primers for the TCR constant region and the 5'RACE anchor, using the KAPA Real-time Library Amplification kit. A first PCR added sample indexes and Illumina adaptors, after which a second PCR increased the library yield. The roughly 650 bp TCR product was size-selected on a 2% E-gel SizeSelection system after Ampure bead purification. Before pooling, libraries had their quality checked on a Bioanalyzer, their concentration measured with Qubit, and their quantity determined with the Kapa Library Quantification kit. An Illumina HiSeq 2500 sequenced the libraries paired-end 2 x 150 bp. To increase sequence diversity, 25-30% phiX was spiked into each library pool. In the source study's methods: The quality-filtered reads were processed with the UMI-based MiGEC pipeline, whose error correction step removed more than 80% of the raw TCR sequences. VDJ genes were aligned to IMGT germline references, and clonotypes were defined by unique CDR3 amino acid sequence plus V-J genes. Clonal expansion, Shannon diversity and CDR3 relatedness (CalcPairwiseDistances, ClusterSamples) were evaluated with VDJtools, and phylogenetic trees were built with CLCbio workbench. Clones with at least 8 unique UMIs were defined as expanded, with this threshold being based on coefficient-of-variation modelling across technical triplicates. Clones were called with MiXCR by TCRdb after fastp trimmed the public reads at Q25, and only in-frame beta chains were retained. Rows merge per CDR3 protein into single entries with the most common DNA and genes. The V and J calls here are based on TCRdb, not the publication. For this sample there are roughly 80,000 distinct CDR3 sequences; 5.5% to 6.5% appear just once. Clones ranked in the top ten supply over 6.5% of the sample.

Here is what the overall study found, with its caveats: TCR clonal expansion was greatest in HAM/TSP patients and smallest in MS patients, who ranked below even healthy controls. No identical CDR3 amino acid sequences were shared among expanded clones across subjects, suggesting private TCR-beta repertoires in all groups. In phylogenetic analysis, the repertoires of 18 of 34 MS patients grouped into a cluster of related CDR3 sequences, which suggests a possible signature at the repertoire level. The MS cluster showed no association with clinical or MRI features, and the authors stated that larger cohorts are needed.

This sample's time point label indicates: longitudinal time-point 2. For unsorted PBMC libraries, 2 million PBMCs were used after storage in RNAlater at -80 degrees C until RNA extraction. The multiple sclerosis patients were enrolled in a US clinical protocol that used magnetic resonance imaging to evaluate disease progression. Peripheral blood was subjected to Ficoll-Hypaque density gradient centrifugation to isolate PBMCs, which were then cryopreserved in liquid nitrogen. Sequences SGHRS (CDR1) and YFSETQ (CDR2) are obtained from the germline V gene. There are 15 amino acids in the CDR3, from cysteine to phenylalanine inclusive. Only the CDR3 portion is preserved as DNA: 45 bases, with reading frame beginning at the first base. Trimming costs V 0 bases and J 0 bases, and their ends lie 7 bases apart.

Sequenced: PBMCs. The clonotype was recovered from a woman aged 55-70 years with multiple sclerosis. The rearrangement joined TRBV5-1 to TRBJ1-3; the D gene identity is not certain. This receptor has the CDR3 CASSLDLSSGNTIYF. The nucleotides are TGCGCCAGCAGCTTGGATTTATCCTCTGGAAACACCATATATTTT.